This T cell receptor (beta chain) derives from a study of vaccination effects on CD4 cells after COVID-19. Study findings and constraints: Whether induced by infection or by vaccine, clones showed marked clonal contraction late after vaccination.

ViraFEST used viral peptide pools to expand antigen-specific CD4+ T cells before sequencing. After less than 11 days in culture, the CD4+ T cells were isolated. Prior SARS-CoV-2 infection was absent in the vaccine recipients, as shown by negative nucleocapsid antibodies. To note about this clone: Antigen: not known.

V gave up 3 bases and J gave up 0 bases, with 10 bases separating them. The CDR3 spans 14 residues. Germline CDR1 is SGDLS and CDR2 is YYNGEE. Clones were sequenced by immunoSEQ multiplex PCR, and TCRdb holds only the in-frame ones, with some missing. The repertoire holds about 20,000 clones, with approximately 72% as singletons. V is TRBV9 and J is TRBJ2-7; possible D gene TRBD1, 6 bases. This specimen was CD4+ T cells from PBMCs cultured with HCoV-NL63 spike peptides, taken before COVID-19 vaccination. This TCR was sampled from a human donor who received a COVID-19 vaccine. DNA for the CDR3: TGTGCCAGCAGCGAAGGACAGCTCTCCTACGAGCAGTACTTC. Amino acids: CASSEGQLSYEQYF.